This record covers a single TCR beta chain. Its antigen is unidentified. The CDR3 extends over 16 amino acids. From germline, CDR1 is KGHSH and CDR2 LQKENI. Trimming took 3 bases from V and 7 from J, leaving 19 bases between them. The data belong to a study of beta chain features in type 1 diabetes. Study conclusions and caveats: The study notes PCR might favor shorter templates equally in patients and controls. Within each of all four CD4+ subsets, Type 1 diabetes patients had TCRB CDR3s that were moderately but significantly shorter.

Reverse transcribing all isolated RNA meant expressed TCRB transcripts were sequenced. Clones were read by immunoSEQ multiplex PCR, and TCRdb kept only the in-frame ones, dropping some. The sample lists a few hundred thousand clones; roughly 12% were seen once. Via CD45RO/CCR7/CD25/CD127/CD95/CD27, cells of the CD4+ naive, central memory, regulatory and stem cell-like memory subsets were sorted. J is TRBJ2-1 and V is TRBV18; possible D gene TRBD1, 5 bases. This receptor was obtained from a woman younger than 35 with type 1 diabetes. Sample: naive CD4+ T cells from blood. The CDR3 coding sequence is TGTGCCAGCTCACCCACGACTGTGGCAGGGTGGAATGAGCAGTTCTTC. Translation gives CASSPTTVAGWNEQFF.